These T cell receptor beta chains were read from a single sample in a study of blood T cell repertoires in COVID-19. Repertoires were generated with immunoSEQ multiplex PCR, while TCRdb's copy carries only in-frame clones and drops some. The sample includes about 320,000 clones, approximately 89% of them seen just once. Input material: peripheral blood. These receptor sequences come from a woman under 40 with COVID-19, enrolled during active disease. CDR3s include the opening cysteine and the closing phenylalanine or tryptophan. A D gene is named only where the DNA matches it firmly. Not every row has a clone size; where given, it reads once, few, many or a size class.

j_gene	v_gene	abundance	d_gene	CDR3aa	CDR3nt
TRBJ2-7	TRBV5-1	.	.	CASSFTGGPPNEQYF	TGCGCCAGCAGCTTTACCGGGGGGCCCCCCAACGAGCAGTACTTC
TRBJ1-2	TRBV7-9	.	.	CASSRQEEIYGYTF	TGTGCCAGCAGCCGACAGGAAGAGATCTATGGCTACACCTTC
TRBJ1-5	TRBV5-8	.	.	CASSLGARYQPQHF	TGTGCCAGCAGCTTGGGAGCCCGATATCAGCCCCAGCATTTT
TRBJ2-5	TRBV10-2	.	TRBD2	CASREGLAGSETQYF	TGCGCCAGCAGGGAGGGACTAGCGGGGTCAGAGACCCAGTACTTC
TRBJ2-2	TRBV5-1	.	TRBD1	CASSPPGQGYTGELFF	TGCGCCAGCAGCCCTCCGGGACAGGGTTACACCGGGGAGCTGTTTTTT
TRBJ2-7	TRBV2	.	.	CASRDGNYEQYF	TGTGCCAGCAGGGACGGGAACTACGAGCAGTACTTC
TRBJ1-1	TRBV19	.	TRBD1	CASLVTGVTEAFF	TGTGCCAGTCTTGTGACAGGGGTCACTGAAGCTTTCTTT
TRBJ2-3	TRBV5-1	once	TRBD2	CASSYPGGFYSDTQYF	TGCGCCAGCAGCTATCCGGGGGGGTTTTATTCAGATACGCAGTATTTT
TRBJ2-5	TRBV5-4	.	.	CASSSGGQGYPETQYF	TGTGCCAGCAGCTCGGGGGGCCAGGGGTATCCAGAGACCCAGTACTTC
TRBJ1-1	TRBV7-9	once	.	CASSSFNTEAFF	TGTGCCAGCAGCTCCTTCAACACTGAAGCTTTCTTT
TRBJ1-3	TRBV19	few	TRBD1	CASRPGTGGNTIYF	TGTGCCAGTAGGCCTGGGACAGGGGGAAACACCATATATTTT
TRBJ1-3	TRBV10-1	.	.	CASSAGNTIYF	TGCGCCAGCAGTGCGGGAAACACCATATATTTT
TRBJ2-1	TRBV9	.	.	CASSVPRERGSNEQFF	TGTGCCAGCAGCGTACCCCGCGAGCGTGGGTCCAATGAGCAGTTCTTC
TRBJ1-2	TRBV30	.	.	CAWITRRGASHGYTF	TGTGCCTGGATCACTCGACGGGGGGCGAGCCATGGCTACACCTTC
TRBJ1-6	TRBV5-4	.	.	CASSPARGESSPLHF	TGTGCCAGCAGCCCCGCTCGGGGGGAGAGTTCACCCCTCCACTTT
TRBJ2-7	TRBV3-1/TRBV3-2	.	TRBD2	CASSRTGLAFEQYF	TGTGCCAGCAGCCGAACGGGACTAGCGTTCGAGCAGTACTTC